This T cell receptor (beta chain) was profiled in a study of blood T cell repertoires in COVID-19. In the study overall: Samples came from the United States, Italy and Spain, spanning acute and convalescent COVID-19.

The repertoire was sequenced with immunoSEQ multiplex PCR; TCRdb's copy has only in-frame clones and lacks some. The table includes around 250,000 clones, 80% to 90% detected once. The CDR3 is 15 residues long. The junction had 6 bases not matched to a gene; V was cut back by 5 bases and J by 10 bases. CDR1 SGHTA and CDR2 FQGNSA come from the germline V gene. The receptor was isolated from a woman between 45 and 65 years old who had recovered from COVID-19. The sequencing sample was made of PBMCs or T cells enriched from blood (not recorded which). The chain links TRBV7-2 to TRBJ2-1; 15 bases line up with TRBD2. The CDR3 here is CASSPGLAGGREQFF. In nucleotides, the CDR3 is TGTGCCAGCAGCCCGGGACTAGCGGGAGGACGAGAGCAGTTCTTC. Supplemented by reference TRBV7-2 and TRBJ2-1, the full variable domain reads GAGVSQSPSNKVTEKGKDVELRCDPISGHTALYWYRQSLGQGLEFLIYFQGNSAPDKSGLPSDRFSAERTGGSVSTLTIQRTQQEDSAVYLCASSPGLAGGREQFFGPGTRLTVL.